This T cell receptor (beta chain) was sequenced during a study of T cell responses to AZD1222 COVID-19 vaccine. Germline CDR1 and CDR2: SGHDT and YYEEEE. V dropped 2 bases and J dropped 5 bases, with 12 bases sitting between them. The CDR3 contains 14 residues. It was second doses at about 4 or about 12 weeks that were pooled. Study-level points and caveats: At baseline, just five to seven AZD1222 recipients tested seropositive. The reported proportion of spike-specific TCRs targeting unmutated variant regions was nearly half. A mostly white British donor set with more females was recruited, and clonal diversity was possibly underestimated.

Regarding this clone: What it binds is unknown.

The assay was immunoSEQ multiplex PCR, and TCRdb's table has in-frame clones only and misses some. The data show nearly 95,000 clones, approximately 90% seen once. The clonotype originates from an adult who received the AZD1222 COVID-19 vaccine. This chain connects TRBV5-6 to TRBJ2-3; D is unclear. This specimen was peripheral blood, taken 28 days after the second AZD1222 dose. The CDR3: CASSFGLGLDTQYF. The CDR3 region has the DNA TGTGCCAGCAGCTTCGGGCTGGGCCTAGATACGCAGTATTTT.